This T cell receptor (beta chain) was found in a study of blood T cell repertoires in COVID-19. Study-level information: Spain, Italy and the United States supplied samples that represented acute and convalescent COVID-19.

Living in about two dozen US areas, the participants were between 18 and 89 years of age. Germline V gene sequence: CDR1 SGHTA, CDR2 FQGTGA. Trimming took 6 bases from V and 2 from J, leaving 10 bases between them. The CDR3 contains 14 residues. Per the original data handling: Using reference gene primer amplification, nucleated cell counts were estimated. TCRdb keeps only in-frame clones here, not all; method: immunoSEQ multiplex PCR. D and trimming come from the DNA, and the V and J calls and clone size come from that table. The profile shows around 260,000 clones, over 75% of them singletons. The chain is built from TRBV7-3 and TRBJ2-2; TRBD2 might be the D (6 bases). Sample: PBMCs or T cells enriched from blood (not recorded which). The clonotype comes from a woman under 40 who had recovered from COVID-19. This chain's CDR3 is CASSPGLNTGELFF. In DNA form, the CDR3 reads TGTGCCAGCAGTCCGGGACTTAACACCGGGGAGCTGTTTTTT.